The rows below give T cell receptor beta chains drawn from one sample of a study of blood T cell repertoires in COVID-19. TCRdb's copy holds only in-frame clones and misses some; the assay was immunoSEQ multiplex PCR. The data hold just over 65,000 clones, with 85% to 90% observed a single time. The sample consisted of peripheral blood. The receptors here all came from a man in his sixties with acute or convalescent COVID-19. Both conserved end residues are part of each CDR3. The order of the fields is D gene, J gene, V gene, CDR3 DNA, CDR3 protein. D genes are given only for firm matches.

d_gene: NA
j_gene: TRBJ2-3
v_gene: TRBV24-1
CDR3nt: TGTGCCACCAGTGACCTTCAGGGTACTAGCACAGATACGCAGTATTTT
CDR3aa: CATSDLQGTSTDTQYF

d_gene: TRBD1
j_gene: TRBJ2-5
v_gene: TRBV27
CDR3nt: TGTGCCAGCAGTTTGGGACAGGCCGGTCAAGAGACCCAGTACTTC
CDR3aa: CASSLGQAGQETQYF

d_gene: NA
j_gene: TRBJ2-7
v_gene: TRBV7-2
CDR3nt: TGTGCCAGCAGCGTCAAGGGGAAGGACTACGAGCAGTACTTC
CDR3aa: CASSVKGKDYEQYF

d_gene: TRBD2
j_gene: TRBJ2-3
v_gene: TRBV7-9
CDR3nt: TGTGCCAGCAGCCTAGCGGGGGGGGATACGCAGTATTTT
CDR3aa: CASSLAGGDTQYF

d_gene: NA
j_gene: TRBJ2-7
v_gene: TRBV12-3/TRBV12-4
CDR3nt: TGTGCCGCCCGGGAGATCTACGAGCAGTACTTC
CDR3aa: CAAREIYEQYF

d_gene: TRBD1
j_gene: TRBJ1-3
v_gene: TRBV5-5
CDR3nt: TGTGCCAGCAGCTTGCCCCCCGGGACAGGGGGAAACACCATATATTTT
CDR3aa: CASSLPPGTGGNTIYF

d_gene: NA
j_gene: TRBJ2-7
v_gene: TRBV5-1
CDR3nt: TGCGCCAGCAGCTTGAGCGGGACATACCTCTACGAGCAGTACTTC
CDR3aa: CASSLSGTYLYEQYF

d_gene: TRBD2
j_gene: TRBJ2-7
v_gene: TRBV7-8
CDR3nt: TGTGCCAGCAGGCCTGGCGGGGGGACGGGTGAGCAGTACTTC
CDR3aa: CASRPGGGTGEQYF

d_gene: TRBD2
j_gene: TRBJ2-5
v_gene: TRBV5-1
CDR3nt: TGCGCCAGCAGTTCCGGACTAGTTGGGGGAGAGACCCAGTACTTC
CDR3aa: CASSSGLVGGETQYF

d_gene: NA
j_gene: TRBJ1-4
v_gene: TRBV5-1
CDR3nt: TGCGCCAGCAGATACGGGGAGAGGAATGAAAAACTGTTTTTT
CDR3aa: CASRYGERNEKLFF

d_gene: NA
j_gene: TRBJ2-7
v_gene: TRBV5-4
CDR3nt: TGTGCCAGCAGCTTTGGACAGAGCTCCTACGAGCAGTACTTC
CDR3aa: CASSFGQSSYEQYF

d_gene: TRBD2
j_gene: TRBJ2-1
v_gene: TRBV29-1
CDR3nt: TGCAGCGCCAAGACAAGGAAACTAGCGGGGGGGCTCCTTCTCAACAATGAGCAGTTCTTC
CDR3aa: CSAKTRKLAGGLLLNNEQFF

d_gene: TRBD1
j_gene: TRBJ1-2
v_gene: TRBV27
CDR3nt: TGTGCCAGCAGGAGGACAGGTGGTGGGGGTGGCTACACCTTC
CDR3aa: CASRRTGGGGGYTF

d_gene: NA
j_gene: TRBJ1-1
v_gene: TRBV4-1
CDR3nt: TGCGCCAGCAGCCAAGATAAGGGGCGGACTGAAGCTTTCTTT
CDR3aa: CASSQDKGRTEAFF

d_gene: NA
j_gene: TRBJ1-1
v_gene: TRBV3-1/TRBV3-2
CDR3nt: TGTGCCAGCAGCCAGAGAGGGGGGAACACTGAAGCTTTCTTT
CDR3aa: CASSQRGGNTEAFF